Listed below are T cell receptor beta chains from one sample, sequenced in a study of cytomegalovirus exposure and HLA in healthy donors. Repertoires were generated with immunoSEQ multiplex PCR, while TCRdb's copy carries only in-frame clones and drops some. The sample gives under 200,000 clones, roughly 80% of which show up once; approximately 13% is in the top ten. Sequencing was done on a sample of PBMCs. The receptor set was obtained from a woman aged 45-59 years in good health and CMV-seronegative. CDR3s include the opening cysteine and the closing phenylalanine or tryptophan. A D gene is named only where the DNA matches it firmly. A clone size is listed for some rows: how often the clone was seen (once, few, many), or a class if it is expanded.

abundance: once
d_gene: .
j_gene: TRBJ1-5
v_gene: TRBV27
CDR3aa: CASSAGRTGNQPQHF
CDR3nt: TGTGCCAGCTCGGCGGGTAGGACTGGCAATCAGCCCCAGCATTTT

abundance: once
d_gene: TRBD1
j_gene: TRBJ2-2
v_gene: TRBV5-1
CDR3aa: CASSLDGQVDTGELFF
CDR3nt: TGCGCCAGCAGCCTGGACGGACAGGTCGACACCGGGGAGCTGTTTTTT

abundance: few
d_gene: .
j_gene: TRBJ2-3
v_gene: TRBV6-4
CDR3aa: CASSGTGGSTDTQYF
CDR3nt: TGTGCCAGCAGCGGGACGGGGGGCAGCACAGATACGCAGTATTTT

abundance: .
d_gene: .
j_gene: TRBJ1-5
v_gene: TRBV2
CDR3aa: CASSDLSLVISNQPQHF
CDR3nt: TGTGCCAGCAGTGACCTAAGCCTCGTAATTAGCAATCAGCCCCAGCATTTT

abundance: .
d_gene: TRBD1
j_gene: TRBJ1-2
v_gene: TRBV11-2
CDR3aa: CASSPEGATGYTF
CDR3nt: TGTGCCAGCAGCCCAGAGGGGGCGACGGGCTACACCTTC

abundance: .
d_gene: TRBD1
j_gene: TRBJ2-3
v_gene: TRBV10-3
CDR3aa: CAISGRTGETDTQYF
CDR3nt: TGTGCCATCAGTGGAAGGACAGGGGAAACAGATACGCAGTATTTT

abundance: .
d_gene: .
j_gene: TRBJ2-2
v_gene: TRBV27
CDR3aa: CASRKSPQGTGELFF
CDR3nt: TGTGCCAGCAGAAAATCTCCTCAGGGAACCGGGGAGCTGTTTTTT

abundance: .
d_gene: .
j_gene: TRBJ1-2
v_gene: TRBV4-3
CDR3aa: CASSQVGGYENYGYTF
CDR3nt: TGCGCCAGCAGCCAAGTAGGAGGGTATGAGAACTATGGCTACACCTTC

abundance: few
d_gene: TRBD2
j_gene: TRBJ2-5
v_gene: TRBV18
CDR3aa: CASSPLLAGGQETQYF
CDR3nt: TGTGCCAGCTCACCTCTACTAGCGGGAGGACAAGAGACCCAGTACTTC

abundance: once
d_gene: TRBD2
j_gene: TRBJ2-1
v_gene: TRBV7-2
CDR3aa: CASSLAGLAGDEQFF
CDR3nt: TGTGCCAGCAGCTTAGCGGGACTAGCGGGAGACGAGCAGTTCTTC

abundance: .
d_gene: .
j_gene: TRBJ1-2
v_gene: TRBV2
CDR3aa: CASSGGGDYGYTF
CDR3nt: TGTGCCAGCAGTGGAGGGGGTGACTATGGCTACACCTTC

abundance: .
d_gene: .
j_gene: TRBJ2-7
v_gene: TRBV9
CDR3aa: CASSGGSYEQYF
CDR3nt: TGTGCCAGCAGCGGAGGGAGCTACGAGCAGTACTTC

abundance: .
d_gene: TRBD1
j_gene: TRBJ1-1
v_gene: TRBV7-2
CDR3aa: CASSGRQGTTEAFF
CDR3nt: TGTGCCAGCAGCGGCAGACAGGGGACCACTGAAGCTTTCTTT

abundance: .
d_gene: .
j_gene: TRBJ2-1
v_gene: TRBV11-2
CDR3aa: CASSPLGRANEQFF
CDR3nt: TGTGCCAGCAGCCCTCTAGGCAGGGCGAATGAGCAGTTCTTC

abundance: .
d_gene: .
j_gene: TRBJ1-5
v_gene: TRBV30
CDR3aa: CAWSPGWAPELNQPQHF
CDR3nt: TGTGCCTGGAGTCCCGGTTGGGCGCCTGAACTCAATCAGCCCCAGCATTTT

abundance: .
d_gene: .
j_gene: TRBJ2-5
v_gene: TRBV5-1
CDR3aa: CASSLGQGAETQYF
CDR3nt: TGCGCCAGCAGCTTGGGGCAGGGCGCGGAGACCCAGTACTTC

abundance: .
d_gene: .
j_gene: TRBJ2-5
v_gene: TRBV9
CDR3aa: CASSATLDSQETQYF
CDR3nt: TGTGCCAGCAGCGCAACCCTGGACAGCCAAGAGACCCAGTACTTC

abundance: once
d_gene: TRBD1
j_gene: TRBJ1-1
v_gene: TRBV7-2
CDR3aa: CASSLEPRGQFSEAFF
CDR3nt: TGTGCCAGCAGCTTAGAACCGAGGGGGCAGTTTTCTGAAGCTTTCTTT

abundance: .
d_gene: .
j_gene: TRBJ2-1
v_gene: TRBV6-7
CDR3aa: CASTKPGLLTYNEQFF
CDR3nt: TGTGCCAGCACTAAACCGGGACTTCTCACTTACAATGAGCAGTTCTTC

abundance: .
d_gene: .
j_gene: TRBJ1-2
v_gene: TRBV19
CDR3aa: CASSIDRAGGYTF
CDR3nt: TGTGCCAGTAGTATAGACAGGGCAGGCGGCTACACCTTC

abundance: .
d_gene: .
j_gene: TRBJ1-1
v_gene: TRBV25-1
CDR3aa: CASSDGQTMNTEAFF
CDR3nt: TGTGCCAGCAGTGATGGACAGACCATGAACACTGAAGCTTTCTTT

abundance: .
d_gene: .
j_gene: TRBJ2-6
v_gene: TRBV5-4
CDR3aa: CASSRRVEAGANVLTF
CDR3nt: TGTGCCAGCAGCCGTCGGGTTGAGGCTGGGGCCAACGTCCTGACTTTC

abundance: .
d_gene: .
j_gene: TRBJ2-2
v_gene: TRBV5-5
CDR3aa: CASSLLAVLPTGELFF
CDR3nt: TGTGCCAGCAGCCTTTTAGCCGTACTTCCCACCGGGGAGCTGTTTTTT

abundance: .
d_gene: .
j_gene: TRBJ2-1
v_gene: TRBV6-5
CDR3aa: CASSYSASSYNEQFF
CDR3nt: TGTGCCAGCAGTTACTCAGCGAGCTCCTACAATGAGCAGTTCTTC

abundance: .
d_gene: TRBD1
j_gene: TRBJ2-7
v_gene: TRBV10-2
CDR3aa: CASRDRTYEQYF
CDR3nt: TGCGCCAGCAGGGACAGGACCTACGAGCAGTACTTC

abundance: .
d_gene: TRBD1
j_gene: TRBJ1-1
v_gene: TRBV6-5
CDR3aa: CASSSDRENTEAFF
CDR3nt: TGTGCCAGCAGTTCGGACAGGGAGAACACTGAAGCTTTCTTT

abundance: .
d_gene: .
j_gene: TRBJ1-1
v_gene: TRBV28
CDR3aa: CASRGATEAFF
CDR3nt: TGTGCCAGCAGAGGGGCGACTGAAGCTTTCTTT

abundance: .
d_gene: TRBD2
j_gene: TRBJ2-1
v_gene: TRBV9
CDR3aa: CASSVVGGTSGGASSYNEQFF
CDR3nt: TGTGCCAGCAGCGTAGTAGGGGGGACTAGCGGGGGGGCGAGCTCCTACAATGAGCAGTTCTTC

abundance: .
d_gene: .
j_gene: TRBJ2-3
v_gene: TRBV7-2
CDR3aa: CASTSRGAPTDTQYF
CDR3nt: TGTGCCAGCACTTCCCGGGGGGCCCCCACAGATACGCAGTATTTT

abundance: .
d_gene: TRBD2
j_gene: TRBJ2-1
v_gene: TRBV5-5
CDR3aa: CASSPGTSSYNEQFF
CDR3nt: TGTGCCAGCAGTCCCGGGACTAGCTCCTACAATGAGCAGTTCTTC

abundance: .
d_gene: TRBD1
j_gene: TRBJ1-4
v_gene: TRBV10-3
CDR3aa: CAISEDRAANEKLFF
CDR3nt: TGTGCCATCAGTGAAGACAGGGCGGCTAATGAAAAACTGTTTTTT